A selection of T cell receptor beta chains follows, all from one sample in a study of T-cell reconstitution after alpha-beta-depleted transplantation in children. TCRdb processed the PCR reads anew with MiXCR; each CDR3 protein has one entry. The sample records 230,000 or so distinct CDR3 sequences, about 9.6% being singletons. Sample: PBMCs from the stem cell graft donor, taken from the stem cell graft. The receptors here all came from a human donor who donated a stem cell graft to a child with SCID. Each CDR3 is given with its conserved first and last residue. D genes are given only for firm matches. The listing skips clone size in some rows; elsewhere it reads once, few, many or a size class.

CASSLDNRQPQHF	TGTGCCAGCAGCTTAGACAACCGGCAGCCCCAGCATTTT	TRBJ1-5	many	TRBV7-2	NA
CSALTLGGYTF	TGCAGCGCCCTTACCCTGGGGGGCTACACCTTC	TRBJ1-2	NA	TRBV29-1	NA
CASSPPLAGGEDEQYF	TGTGCCAGCAGCCCTCCCCTAGCGGGGGGGGAGGACGAGCAGTACTTC	TRBJ2-7	NA	TRBV7-9	TRBD2
CASSTTRRGQGYGYTF	TGTGCCAGCAGCACCACTAGACGGGGGCAGGGGTATGGCTACACCTTC	TRBJ1-2	few	TRBV7-9	NA
CASSLRGRAGTGELFF	TGTGCCAGCAGTTTACGGGGGCGGGCGGGCACCGGGGAGCTGTTTTTT	TRBJ2-2	few	TRBV27	NA
CASRGSGKEFF	TGCGCCAGCAGAGGGTCAGGAAAGGAGTTCTTC	TRBJ2-1	many	TRBV5-1	NA
CASSLESGDANYGDTF	TGTGCCAGCAGCTTAGAGTCCGGGGACGCTAACTATGGCGACACCTTC	TRBJ1-2	NA	TRBV7-9	NA
CASSAPGQGKDEQYF	TGTGCCAGCAGTGCGCCGGGACAGGGGAAGGATGAGCAGTACTTC	TRBJ2-7	many	TRBV28	TRBD1
CVSSPAGSSYNEQFF	TGTGTCAGCAGCCCAGCAGGGAGCTCCTACAATGAGCAGTTCTTC	TRBJ2-1	NA	TRBV5-4	NA
CASSLSFVWTGAGNTIYF	TGTGCCAGCAGCTTAAGTTTCGTATGGACAGGTGCCGGAAACACCATATATTTT	TRBJ1-3	many	TRBV11-2	TRBD1
CASSLGVGLPSYAGANVLTF	TGCGCCAGCAGCTTGGGAGTAGGGCTACCTAGTTACGCTGGGGCCAACGTCCTGACTTTC	TRBJ2-6	few	TRBV5-1	NA
CASSRLSGATNEKLFF	TGCGCCAGCAGCCGCCTATCAGGGGCAACTAATGAAAAACTGTTTTTT	TRBJ1-4	many	TRBV4-3	NA
CASSGGPPGSTIYF	TGTGCCAGCAGTGGGGGGCCACCGGGGAGCACCATATATTTT	TRBJ1-3	NA	TRBV2	NA
CSARTENTIYF	TGCAGTGCTAGGACAGAGAACACCATATATTTT	TRBJ1-3	many	TRBV20-1	NA
CASSATGVLNTEAFF	TGTGCCAGCAGTGCCACAGGGGTCTTGAACACTGAAGCTTTCTTT	TRBJ1-1	many	TRBV12-3/TRBV12-4	TRBD1
CASSTGGGTDTQYF	TGCGCCAGCAGCACAGGGGGAGGCACAGATACGCAGTATTTT	TRBJ2-3	many	TRBV5-1	TRBD1
CSARLTSGSYEQYF	TGCAGTGCTAGGCTGACTAGCGGCTCCTACGAGCAGTACTTC	TRBJ2-7	NA	TRBV20-1	TRBD2
CASSLLGQTYEQYF	TGTGCCAGCAGCTTACTTGGACAGACCTACGAGCAGTACTTC	TRBJ2-7	many	TRBV7-8	NA